This TCR beta chain was sequenced in a study of blood T cell repertoires in COVID-19. Study-level background: The study drew acute and convalescent COVID-19 samples from the United States, Italy and Spain.

Clones were sequenced by immunoSEQ multiplex PCR, and TCRdb holds only the in-frame ones, with some missing. The sample lists over 90,000 clones, 75% to 95% occurring once. V was clipped by 3 bases and J by 2 bases, with 7 bases between them. The CDR3 sequence is 13 residues long. Looked up from germline, CDR1 is LNHDA and CDR2 is SQIVND (reference sequence). The chain is built from TRBV19 and TRBJ1-1; D call uncertain. Specimen: peripheral blood. This sequence originates from a man in his fifties with acute or convalescent COVID-19. The CDR3 region has the DNA TGTGCCAGTAGTATCGGGATTAACACTGAAGCTTTCTTT. Residues: CASSIGINTEAFF.